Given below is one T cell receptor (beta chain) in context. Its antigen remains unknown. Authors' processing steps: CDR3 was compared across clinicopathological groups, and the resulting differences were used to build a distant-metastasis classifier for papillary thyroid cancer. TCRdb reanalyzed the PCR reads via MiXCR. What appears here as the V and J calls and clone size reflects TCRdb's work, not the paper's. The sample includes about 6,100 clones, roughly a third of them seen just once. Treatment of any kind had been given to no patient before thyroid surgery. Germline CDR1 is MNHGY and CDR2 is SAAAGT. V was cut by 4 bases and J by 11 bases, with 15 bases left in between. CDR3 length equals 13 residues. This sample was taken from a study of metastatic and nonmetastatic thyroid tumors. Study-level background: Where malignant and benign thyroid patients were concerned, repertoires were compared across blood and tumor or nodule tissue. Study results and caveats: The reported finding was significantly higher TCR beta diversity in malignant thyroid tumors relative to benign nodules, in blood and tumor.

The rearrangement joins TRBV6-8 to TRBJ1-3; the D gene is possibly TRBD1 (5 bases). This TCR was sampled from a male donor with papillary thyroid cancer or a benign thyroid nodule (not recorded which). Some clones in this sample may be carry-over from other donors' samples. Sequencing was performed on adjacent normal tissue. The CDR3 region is CASSSGWTSAIYF. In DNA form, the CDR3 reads TGTGCCAGCAGTTCCGGCTGGACAAGCGCCATATATTTT.